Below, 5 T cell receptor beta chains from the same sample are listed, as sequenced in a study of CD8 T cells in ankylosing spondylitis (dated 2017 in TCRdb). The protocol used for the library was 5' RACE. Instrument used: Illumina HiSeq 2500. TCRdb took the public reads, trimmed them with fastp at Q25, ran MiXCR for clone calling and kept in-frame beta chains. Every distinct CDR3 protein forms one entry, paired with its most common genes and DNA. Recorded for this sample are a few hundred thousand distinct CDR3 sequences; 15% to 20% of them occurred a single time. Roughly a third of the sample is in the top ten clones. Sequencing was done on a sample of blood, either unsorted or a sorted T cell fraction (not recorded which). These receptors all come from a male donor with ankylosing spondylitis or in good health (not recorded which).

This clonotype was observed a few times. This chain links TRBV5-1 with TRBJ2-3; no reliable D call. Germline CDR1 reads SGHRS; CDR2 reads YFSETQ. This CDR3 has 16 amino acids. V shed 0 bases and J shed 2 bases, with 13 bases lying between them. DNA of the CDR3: TGCGCCAGCAGCTTGGTTTATGGCACAAACACAGATACGCAGTATTTT. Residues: CASSLVYGTNTDTQYF. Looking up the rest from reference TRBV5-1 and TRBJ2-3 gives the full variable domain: KAGVTQTPRYLIKTRGQQVTLSCSPISGHRSVSWYQQTPGQGLQFLFEYFSETQRNKGNFPGRFSGRQFSNSRSEMNVSTLELGDSALYLCASSLVYGTNTDTQYFGPGTRLTVL.

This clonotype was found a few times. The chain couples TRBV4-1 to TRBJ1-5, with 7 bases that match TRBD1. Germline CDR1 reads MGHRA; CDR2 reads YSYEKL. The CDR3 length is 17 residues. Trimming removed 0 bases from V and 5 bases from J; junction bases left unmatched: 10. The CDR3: CASSQDPRETGHQPQHF. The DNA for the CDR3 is TGCGCCAGCAGCCAAGATCCCCGGGAGACAGGGCATCAGCCCCAGCATTTT.

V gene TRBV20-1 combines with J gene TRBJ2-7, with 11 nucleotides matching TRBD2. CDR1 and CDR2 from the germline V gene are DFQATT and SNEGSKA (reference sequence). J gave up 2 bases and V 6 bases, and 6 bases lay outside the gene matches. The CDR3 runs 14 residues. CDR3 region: CSAIRLAGTYEQYF. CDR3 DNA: TGCAGTGCGATCCGACTAGCGGGGACCTACGAGCAGTACTTC.

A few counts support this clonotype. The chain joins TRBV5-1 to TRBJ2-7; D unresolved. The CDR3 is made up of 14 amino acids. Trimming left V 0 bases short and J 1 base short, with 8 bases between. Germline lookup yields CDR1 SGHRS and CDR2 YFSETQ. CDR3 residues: CASSLGGASYEQYF. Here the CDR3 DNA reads TGCGCCAGCAGCTTGGGTGGTGCTTCCTACGAGCAGTACTTC.

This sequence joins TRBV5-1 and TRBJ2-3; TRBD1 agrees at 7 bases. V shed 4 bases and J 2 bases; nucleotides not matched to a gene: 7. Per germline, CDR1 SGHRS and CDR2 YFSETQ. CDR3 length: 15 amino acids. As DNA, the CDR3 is TGCGCCAGCAGCCTCCGGGACAGACACACAGATACGCAGTATTTT. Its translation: CASSLRDRHTDTQYF.